One sample yielded the 18 T cell receptor beta chains listed below, sequenced in a study of blood T cell repertoires in COVID-19. TCRdb's copy holds only in-frame clones and misses some; the assay was immunoSEQ multiplex PCR. This table holds about 120,000 clones, 80% found once. What was sequenced was peripheral blood. These receptors were collected from a man aged 60 to 69 with active or convalescent COVID-19.

This chain uses TRBV12-5 with TRBJ1-2, with D possibly matching TRBD1 (5 bases). Trimming cost V 5 bases and J 8 bases, with 12 bases left between them. The CDR3 consists of 12 residues. Looked up from germline, CDR1 is LGHNT and CDR2 is FRNRAP. Written as DNA, the CDR3 is TGTGCTAGTGGTACACACGGGGGGGGCTACACCTTC. This codes for CASGTHGGGYTF.

CDR3 protein: CASDEDKLADLPETQYF. The CDR3 DNA reads TGTGCCAGCGATGAAGATAAACTAGCGGACCTCCCAGAGACCCAGTACTTC. The chain couples TRBV2 to TRBJ2-5, with 8 bases aligning to TRBD2. The germline gives CDR1 SNHLY, CDR2 FYNNEI. Germline trimming cut 8 bases from V and 4 bases from J; bases unmatched to any gene: 18. This CDR3 comprises 17 residues.

This clone was seen a few times. The V call is TRBV6-5, the J call TRBJ1-2; D uncertain. CDR3 length: 12 amino acids. The germline CDR1 and CDR2 sequences are MNHEY and SVGAGI. V lost 6 bases to trimming and J lost 5 bases, with 10 bases between them. DNA of the CDR3: TGTGCCAGCAGAGTAGGAGGATATGGCTACACCTTC. It encodes CASRVGGYGYTF.

The CDR3 region is CASSAVKGGRPTNTQYF. In nucleotides, the CDR3 is TGTGCCAGCAGTGCGGTAAAAGGCGGGAGGCCGACGAATACGCAGTATTTT. The gene calls are TRBV11-2 and TRBJ2-3; 8 nucleotides agree with TRBD2. The germline CDR1 and CDR2 sequences are SGHAT and FQNNGV. The CDR3 spans 17 residues. The V gene end was trimmed by 6 bases and the J gene end by 7 bases; junction bases not matched to a gene: 18.

This rearrangement joins TRBV3-1 (or the pseudogene TRBV3-2) to TRBJ2-1; 11 nucleotides agree with TRBD2. Per the germline V gene, CDR1 is LGHDT and CDR2 is YNNKEL (reference sequence). The CDR3 contains 17 residues. The J segment lost 5 bases and the V segment lost 6 bases, leaving 12 bases of the junction unmatched. The CDR3 loop reads CASSLDLLAGAHNEQFF. For the CDR3, the DNA is TGTGCCAGCAGTCTCGACCTACTAGCGGGAGCCCACAATGAGCAGTTCTTC.

This clone has a single count. This chain links TRBV28 with TRBJ2-7, with D possibly being TRBD2 (6 bases). CDR3 length: 16 amino acids. Germline-derived CDR1 and CDR2 are MDHEN and SYDVKM. Trimming shortened V by 8 bases and J by 0 bases, and 20 bases separated the two germline ends. The chain's CDR3 is CASRTSGTYSSYEQYF. CDR3 DNA sequence: TGTGCCAGCCGGACATCCGGGACTTACAGCTCCTACGAGCAGTACTTC.

This clone came up once. The CDR3: CAWRNLPYFNTQYF. CDR3 DNA: TGTGCCTGGAGGAATCTCCCCTATTTTAATACGCAGTATTTT. This sequence joins TRBV30 and TRBJ2-3; D unresolved. The CDR3 is made up of 14 amino acids. Per the germline V gene, CDR1 is GTSNPN and CDR2 is SVGIG (reference sequence). V gave up 3 bases and J gave up 7 bases, with 17 bases separating them.

The gene calls are TRBV6-6 and TRBJ1-1; the D gene is possibly TRBD1 (5 bases). Germline assignment: CDR1 MNHNY and CDR2 SVGAGI (reference sequence). Between the trimmed V and J ends, which lost 5 bases and 6 bases, there was a span of 13 bases. The length of the CDR3 is 13 residues. CDR3 nucleotides: TGTGCCAGCAGTGGGCATCGGGGGGCTGAAGCTTTCTTT. Encoded protein: CASSGHRGAEAFF.

The rearrangement joins TRBV5-6 to TRBJ2-7; TRBD2 aligns across 7 bases. J lost 2 bases, V lost 3 bases, and 14 bases had no gene match. The CDR3 totals 17 residues. The germline V gene has CDR1 SGHDT and CDR2 YYEEEE. Here the CDR3 reads CASSSVTGRGSTYEQYF. CDR3 DNA sequence: TGTGCCAGCAGCTCCGTCACTGGGAGGGGATCCACCTACGAGCAGTACTTC.

The genes are TRBV19 and TRBJ2-3; 7 bases are a match to TRBD2. Germline lookup yields CDR1 LNHDA and CDR2 SQIVND (reference sequence). The length of the CDR3 is 17 residues. V gave up 4 bases and J gave up 2 bases; unmatched junction bases: 12. CDR3 bases: TGTGCCAGTAGTACCTTCCATTCGGGAGGCTTCACAGATACGCAGTATTTT. Encoded protein: CASSTFHSGGFTDTQYF.

J is TRBJ2-3 and V is TRBV9; 10 nucleotides align to TRBD2. The CDR3 sequence is 17 residues long. With V trimmed by 0 bases and J by 10 bases, 14 bases remained unmatched. The V gene's germline CDR1 is SGDLS and CDR2 YYNGEE. The CDR3 coding sequence is TGTGCCAGCAGCGTAGGGGTTAGCGGGGGGCCCATTGCTTCGCAGTATTTT. Its translation is CASSVGVSGGPIASQYF.

For the CDR3, the DNA is TGTGCCAGCAGCAAAGAGGCAATAGCGGGAGACGTGGGAGAGACCCAGTACTTC. Translation gives CASSKEAIAGDVGETQYF. This chain joins TRBV21-1 and TRBJ2-5; TRBD2, as called in the table, went unchecked against the DNA. TRBV21-1 constitutes a pseudogene. The CDR3 covers 18 residues.

The J gene is TRBJ2-7, the V gene TRBV7-3, with 12 bases lining up with TRBD2. V gave up 2 bases and J gave up 3 bases; unmatched junction bases: 2. In germline, CDR1 is SGHTA, CDR2 FQGTGA. There are 15 residues in the CDR3. CDR3 protein: CASSLLAGGNYEQYF. CDR3 coding DNA: TGTGCCAGCAGCTTACTAGCGGGAGGGAACTACGAGCAGTACTTC.

This clone came up once. The gene calls are TRBV9 and TRBJ2-1; tentatively, D is TRBD2 (6 bases). Looked up from germline, CDR1 is SGDLS and CDR2 is YYNGEE. This CDR3 is 16 amino acids long. Trimming cost V 3 bases and J 1 base, with 14 bases left between them. The CDR3 DNA is TGTGCCAGCAGCGGAACTCCGGGACTGTCCTACAATGAGCAGTTCTTC. Its protein is CASSGTPGLSYNEQFF.

The chain has TRBV29-1 and TRBJ2-1, with 7 bases identical to TRBD1. CDR1 SQVTM and CDR2 ANQGSEA come from the germline V gene. CDR3 size: 16 residues. Trimming took 7 bases from V and 4 from J; bases not matched to a gene: 16. The CDR3 DNA reads as TGCAGCGCCCCTACTTCACAGGGGATTGGGTACAATGAGCAGTTCTTC. Protein sequence: CSAPTSQGIGYNEQFF.

V and J are TRBV18 and TRBJ1-4; maybe TRBD1 (5 bases). The CDR3 spans 17 residues. Germline V gene sequence: CDR1 KGHSH, CDR2 LQKENI. Trimming removed 0 bases at V and 4 bases at J, with 15 bases between. CDR3 bases: TGTGCCAGCTCACCACCTGGGAGGGGCGCCGGTAATGAAAAACTGTTTTTT. It is translated as CASSPPGRGAGNEKLFF.

The genes are TRBV5-1 and TRBJ2-2; no reliable D call. Germline V gene sequence: CDR1 SGHRS, CDR2 YFSETQ. There are 13 residues in the CDR3. Deletions cut 0 bases from V and 7 bases from J, with 7 bases between. In DNA form, the CDR3 reads TGCGCCAGCAGCTTGGACGGAGACGGGGAGCTGTTTTTT. Translation: CASSLDGDGELFF.

V is TRBV7-8 and J is TRBJ1-2; D gene ambiguous. This CDR3 is built from 14 residues. The V gene lost 1 base and the J gene lost 2 bases, with 8 bases spanning the gap. Germline V lookup: CDR1 SGHVS, CDR2 FQNEAQ. DNA for the CDR3: TGTGCCAGCAGCTTAGGTGGGGAGAACTATGGCTACACCTTC. This codes for CASSLGGENYGYTF.